This T cell receptor (beta chain) was captured by sequencing in a study of human T cells and chemical hapten exposure. Study context: Across its roughly 22 weeks, the study gave patients weekly diphenylcyclopropenone doses to the scalp.

In its sample, this clonotype was seen many times. Library preparation tagged each individual cDNA molecule with a unique molecular identifier. TCRdb processed the RACE reads anew with MiXCR; each CDR3 protein has one entry. The repertoire holds around 70,000 distinct CDR3 sequences, with more than 9.5% as singletons. Noted time point: patch test 3, about 24 weeks after DPC sensitization. Described treatment: therapeutic diphenylcyclopropenone sensitization with weekly scalp DPC. Germline V gives CDR1 SGHVS, CDR2 FQNEAQ. Trimming took 2 bases from V and 6 from J; bases not matched to a gene: 3. This CDR3 spans 14 amino acids.

This receptor was identified in a woman between 50 and 59 years old with alopecia areata. Some clones in this sample may be carry-over from other donors' samples. The input for sequencing was whole blood, taken in connection with sensitization to the hapten diphenylcyclopropenone (DPC). The chain recombines TRBV7-8 with TRBJ1-2; TRBD1 agrees at 10 bases. CDR3 loop: CASSLFGQGDGYTF. For the CDR3, the DNA is TGTGCCAGCAGCTTATTTGGACAGGGGGATGGCTACACCTTC.